Below are 2 T cell receptor beta chains sequenced from a single sample in a study of T cell responses to AZD1222 COVID-19 vaccine. The table came from immunoSEQ multiplex PCR; TCRdb's copy has only in-frame clones and leaves some out. The data show 80,000 or so clones, 70% to 90% seen once. The sample was peripheral blood, taken on day 0 of AZD1222 vaccination. These receptors all stem from an adult in good health.

The table lists this clone with a count of one. This chain connects TRBV29-1 to TRBJ1-2; a possible D gene is TRBD1 (5 bases). The CDR3 runs 13 residues. Per germline, CDR1 SQVTM and CDR2 ANQGSEA. V lost 6 bases, J lost 7 bases, and 18 bases lay in between. The CDR3 sequence: CSVREDGAFGYTF. CDR3 nucleotide sequence: TGCAGCGTCAGAGAGGATGGGGCGTTTGGCTACACCTTC.

The CDR3: CAISESQKEGQPQHF. As DNA, the CDR3 is TGTGCCATCAGTGAGTCCCAGAAGGAGGGTCAGCCCCAGCATTTT. This chain links TRBV10-3 with TRBJ1-5; D not resolved. This CDR3 contains 15 residues. Trimming shortened V by 0 bases and J by 6 bases, and 12 bases separated the two germline ends. Germline values: CDR1 ENHRY, CDR2 SYGVKD.